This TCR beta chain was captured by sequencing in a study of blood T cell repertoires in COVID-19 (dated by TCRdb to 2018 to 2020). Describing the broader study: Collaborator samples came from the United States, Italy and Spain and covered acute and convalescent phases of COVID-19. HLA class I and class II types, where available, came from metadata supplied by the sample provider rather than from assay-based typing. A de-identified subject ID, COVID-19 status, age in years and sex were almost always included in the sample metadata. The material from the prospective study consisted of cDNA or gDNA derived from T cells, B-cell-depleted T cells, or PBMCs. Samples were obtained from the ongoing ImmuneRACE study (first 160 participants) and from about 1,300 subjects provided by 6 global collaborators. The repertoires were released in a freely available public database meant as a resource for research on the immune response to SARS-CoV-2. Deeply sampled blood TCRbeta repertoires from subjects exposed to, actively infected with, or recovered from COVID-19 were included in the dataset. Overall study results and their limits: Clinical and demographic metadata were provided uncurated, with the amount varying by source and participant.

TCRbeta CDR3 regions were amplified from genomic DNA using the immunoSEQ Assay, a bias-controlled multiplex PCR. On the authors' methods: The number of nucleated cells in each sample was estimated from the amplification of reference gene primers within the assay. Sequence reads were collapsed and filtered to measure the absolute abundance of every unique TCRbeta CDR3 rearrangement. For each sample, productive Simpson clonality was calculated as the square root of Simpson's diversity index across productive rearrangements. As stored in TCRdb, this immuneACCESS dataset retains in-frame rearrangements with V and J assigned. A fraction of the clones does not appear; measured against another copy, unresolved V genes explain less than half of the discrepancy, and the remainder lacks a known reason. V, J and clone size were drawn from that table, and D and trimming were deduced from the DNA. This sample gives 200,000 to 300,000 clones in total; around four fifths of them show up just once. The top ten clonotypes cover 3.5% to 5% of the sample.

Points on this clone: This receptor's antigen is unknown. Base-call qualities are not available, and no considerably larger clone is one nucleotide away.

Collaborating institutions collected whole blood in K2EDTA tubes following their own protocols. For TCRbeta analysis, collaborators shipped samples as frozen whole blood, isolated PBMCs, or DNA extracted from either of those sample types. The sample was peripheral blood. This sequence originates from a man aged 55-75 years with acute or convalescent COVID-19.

CDR3 protein: CASSSARGSEQFF. The DNA is TGTGCCAGCAGTTCCGCCCGGGGGAGTGAGCAGTTCTTC. The chain links TRBV6-6 with TRBJ2-1; the D segment could be TRBD2, given 6 matching bases. The CDR1 and CDR2 encoded by the germline V gene (reference sequence) are MNHNY and SVGAGI. The CDR3, from cysteine to phenylalanine, totals 13 residues. The DNA shown is the 39-base CDR3, in frame from base 1. Relative to germline, V is 4 bases shorter and J is 9 bases shorter, with 13 bases between their ends.